This section outlines one TCR beta chain sequence together with its context. Its antigen is not known. Trimming cost V 5 bases and J 2 bases; bases outside gene matches: 4. This CDR3 is built from 14 residues. Germline loops: CDR1 DFQATT, CDR2 SNEGSKA (reference sequence). Template switching by 5'RACE produced TCR cDNA, adding a universal primer site and UMIs. TCRdb reanalysed the 5' RACE reads using MiXCR and keeps one entry per CDR3 protein. The data contain some 400,000 distinct CDR3 sequences, 6.2% of them singletons. This record comes from a study of T cells after yellow fever vaccination. Study at large: Preparing low-cell-number fractions relied on SMART-Seq v4 Ultra Low Input.

General study results and limits: Overall, a small share of clonotypes was seen in both CD4 and CD8 compartments. The study re-detected most primary-vaccination clones after the booster (roughly 96% CD4, just over 85% CD8).

The V and J genes are TRBV20-1 and TRBJ2-7, with TRBD2 matching over 12 bases. The source of this sequence is a young man who received the YFV17D yellow fever vaccine. Sequenced material: PBMCs, taken 5 days after the yellow fever booster vaccination. CDR3 DNA sequence: TGCAGTGCTCCGACTAGCGGGGGAACCTACGAGCAGTACTTC. Translating it yields CSAPTSGGTYEQYF.